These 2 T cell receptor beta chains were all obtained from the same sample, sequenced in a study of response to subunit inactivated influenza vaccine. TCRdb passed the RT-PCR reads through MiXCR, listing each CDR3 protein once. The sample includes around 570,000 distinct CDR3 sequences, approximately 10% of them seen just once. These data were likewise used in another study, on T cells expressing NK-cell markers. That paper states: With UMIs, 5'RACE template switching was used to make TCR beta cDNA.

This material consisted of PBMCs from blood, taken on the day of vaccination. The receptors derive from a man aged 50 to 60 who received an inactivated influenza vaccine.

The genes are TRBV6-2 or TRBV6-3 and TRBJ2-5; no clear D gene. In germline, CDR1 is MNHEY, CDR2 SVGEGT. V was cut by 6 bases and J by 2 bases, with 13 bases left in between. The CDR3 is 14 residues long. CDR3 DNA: TGTGCCAGCAGCCCCCCCCGTATACAAGAGACCCAGTACTTC. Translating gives CASSPPRIQETQYF.

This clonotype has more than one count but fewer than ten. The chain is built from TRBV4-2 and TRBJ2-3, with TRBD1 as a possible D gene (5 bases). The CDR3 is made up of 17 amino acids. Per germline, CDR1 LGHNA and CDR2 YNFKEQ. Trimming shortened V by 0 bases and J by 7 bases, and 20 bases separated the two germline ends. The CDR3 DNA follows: TGTGCCAGCAGCCAAGATGCAGGGAAGGGTGTAGGGAATACGCAGTATTTT. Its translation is CASSQDAGKGVGNTQYF.